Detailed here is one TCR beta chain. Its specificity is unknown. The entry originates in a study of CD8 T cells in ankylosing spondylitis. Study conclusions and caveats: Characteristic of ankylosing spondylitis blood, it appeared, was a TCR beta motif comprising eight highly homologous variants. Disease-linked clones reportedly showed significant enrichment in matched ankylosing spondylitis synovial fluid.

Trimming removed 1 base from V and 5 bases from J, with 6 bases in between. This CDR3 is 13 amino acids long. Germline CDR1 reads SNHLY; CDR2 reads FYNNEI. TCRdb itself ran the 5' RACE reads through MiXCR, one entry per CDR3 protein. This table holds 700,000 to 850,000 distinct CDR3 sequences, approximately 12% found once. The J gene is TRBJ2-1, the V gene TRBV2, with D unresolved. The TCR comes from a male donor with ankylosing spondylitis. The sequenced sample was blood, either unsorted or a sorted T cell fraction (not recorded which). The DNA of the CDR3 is TGTGCCAGCAGTGAAGAGGTGGACAATGAGCAGTTCTTC. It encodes CASSEEVDNEQFF.